One sample yielded the 29 T cell receptor beta chains listed below, sequenced in a study of T-cell memory formation after mild COVID-19. MiXCR was run by TCRdb on the 5' RACE reads, yielding one entry per CDR3 protein. This table holds about 110,000 distinct CDR3 sequences, roughly a sixth found once. Sequenced input: PBMCs or a T cell subset sorted from them (not recorded which). The receptors stem from a man aged 18 to 35 who had mild COVID-19 (a few samples of this study predate the infection). Cell type and time point are not known.

This clonotype was seen only a few times. This chain uses TRBV20-1 with TRBJ1-1; D unclear. Trimming removed 0 bases at V and 4 bases at J, with 6 bases between. Germline CDR1 and CDR2: DFQATT and SNEGSKA (reference sequence). The CDR3 contains 12 residues. CDR3: CSAREGFTEAFF. Here the CDR3 DNA reads TGCAGTGCTAGAGAGGGCTTCACTGAAGCTTTCTTT.

This clonotype was seen more than once but under ten times. This chain joins TRBV20-1 and TRBJ2-7, with D possibly called TRBD1 or TRBD2 (5 bases each). The germline CDR1 and CDR2 sequences are DFQATT and SNEGSKA (reference sequence). V gave up 6 bases and J gave up 0 bases, with 15 bases separating them. The CDR3 runs to 14 residues. CDR3 nucleotides: TGCAGTGCAACTGGGACGGTGAGCTCCTACGAGCAGTACTTC. Protein product: CSATGTVSSYEQYF.

The rearrangement uses TRBV3-1 and TRBJ2-1, with D perhaps TRBD2 (5 bases). V was clipped by 1 base and J by 2 bases, with 12 bases between them. Germline V CDR1 and CDR2: LGHDT, YNNKEL (reference sequence). The CDR3 is 16 residues long. The CDR3 region is CASSQVGTRTYNEQFF. In nucleotides, the CDR3 is TGTGCCAGCAGCCAAGTGGGCACTAGGACCTACAATGAGCAGTTCTTC.

In its sample, this clonotype was seen a few times. The chain recombines TRBV15 with TRBJ1-1; no clear D gene. Looked up from germline, CDR1 is LNHNV and CDR2 is YYDKDF (reference sequence). CDR3 length: 12 residues. The V gene lost 0 bases and the J gene lost 4 bases, with 3 bases spanning the gap. The CDR3 DNA is TGTGCCACCAGCAGAGAGTCCACTGAAGCTTTCTTT. This encodes CATSRESTEAFF.

In this sample, this clonotype turned up a few times. The rearrangement links TRBV27 to TRBJ1-2; TRBD1 might be the D (6 bases). Germline CDR1 MNHEY, CDR2 SMNVEV (reference sequence). The V and J ends lost 5 bases and 7 bases respectively, with 23 bases between them. There are 16 residues in the CDR3. The CDR3 DNA reads as TGTGCCAGCAGTCCGGGCACCTGGGGGGCGTTCTCTGGCTACACCTTC. The encoded protein is CASSPGTWGAFSGYTF.

This clonotype was observed a handful of times. The V gene is TRBV7-9, the J gene TRBJ1-3; tentative D call: TRBD1 (6 bases). Germline V lookup: CDR1 SEHNR, CDR2 FQNEAQ (reference sequence). The CDR3 covers 14 residues. V shed 1 base and J shed 4 bases, with 8 bases lying between them. The CDR3, as DNA: TGTGCCAGCAGCTTAGGGGACATGGGAAACACCATATATTTT. Its translation is CASSLGDMGNTIYF.

This clonotype showed up just once. J is TRBJ1-2 and V is TRBV7-9; TRBD1 aligns across 9 bases. The CDR3 has 14 residues. Germline CDR1 and CDR2: SEHNR and FQNEAQ (reference sequence). Germline trimming cut 6 bases from V and 4 bases from J; bases unmatched to any gene: 6. The CDR3 DNA sequence: TGTGCCAGCAGTGCCTGGGACAGGGCCTATGGCTACACCTTC. Protein product: CASSAWDRAYGYTF.

The chain is built from TRBV4-1 and TRBJ1-1, with D possibly being TRBD1 (6 bases). CDR3 length equals 15 residues. V gave up 4 bases and J gave up 0 bases, with 12 bases separating them. Germline CDR1 MGHRA, CDR2 YSYEKL. The CDR3 nucleotides are TGCGCCAGCAGCCCTGGGAGGGGGGTGAACACTGAAGCTTTCTTT. This encodes CASSPGRGVNTEAFF.

J is TRBJ2-6 and V is TRBV6-5; D is possibly TRBD1 (6 bases). Germline lookup yields CDR1 MNHEY and CDR2 SVGAGI. This CDR3 has 15 residues. The V gene lost 6 bases and the J gene lost 0 bases, with 9 bases spanning the gap. The CDR3 loop reads CASSKGGSGANVLTF. The CDR3 nucleotides read TGTGCCAGCAGCAAAGGGGGCTCTGGGGCCAACGTCCTGACTTTC.

The V call is TRBV5-1, the J call TRBJ2-5; 8 positions match TRBD1. Germline loops: CDR1 SGHRS, CDR2 YFSETQ. The CDR3 has 14 amino acids. After removal of 6 bases from V and 5 bases from J, the junction contained 9 bases not matched to a gene. CDR3 coding DNA: TGCGCCAGCAACCCTCAGGGGGCGCATGAGACCCAGTACTTC. This codes for CASNPQGAHETQYF.

The rearrangement links TRBV6-4 to TRBJ1-2, with D perhaps matching TRBD1 (5 bases). The CDR3 runs 14 residues. V was clipped by 0 bases and J by 7 bases, with 12 bases between them. Germline V lookup: CDR1 MRHNA, CDR2 SNTAGT. CDR3 in DNA: TGTGCCAGCAGTGACTCTAGAGGGACCGGTGGCTACACCTTC. Translated, it gives CASSDSRGTGGYTF.

The chain joins TRBV4-3 to TRBJ2-7, with D unclear. Germline assignment: CDR1 LGHNA and CDR2 YSLEER. V lost 0 bases and J lost 2, with 11 bases in between. This CDR3 contains 15 residues. CDR3 region: CASSQDLADTYEQYF. The CDR3 nucleotides read TGCGCCAGCAGCCAAGATCTTGCAGATACCTACGAGCAGTACTTC.

The chain joins TRBV6-6 to TRBJ2-5; 9 bases fit TRBD2. Germline CDR1 MNHNY, CDR2 SVGAGI (reference sequence). CDR3 length: 15 amino acids. V was pared by 7 bases and J by 5 bases, with 11 bases of the junction left unmatched. The CDR3 coding sequence is TGTGCCAGCATCCAGAGAGCGGGGGGCCAGGAGACCCAGTACTTC. Translation: CASIQRAGGQETQYF.

The sample holds a few counts of this clonotype. The chain joins TRBV7-2 to TRBJ2-2; D is perhaps TRBD2 (6 bases). The ends were cut back, 3 bases at V and 7 bases at J, with 9 bases in the middle. The CDR3 extends over 13 amino acids. Germline CDR1 is SGHTA and CDR2 is FQGNSA. In DNA, the CDR3 is TGTGCCAGCAGCTTCGGGGGAGTCGGGGAGCTGTTTTTT. Its protein is CASSFGGVGELFF.

This clonotype came up a few times. This chain links TRBV7-2 with TRBJ2-5; no clear D. CDR3 size: 13 residues. Trimming stripped 5 bases from V and 0 bases from J, with 7 bases between. Germline V gene sequence: CDR1 SGHTA, CDR2 FQGNSA. The CDR3 DNA reads as TGTGCCAGCAGCCGCAGCTACCAAGAGACCCAGTACTTC. Translation: CASSRSYQETQYF.

CDR3 amino acids: CASSQGQSDTQYF. The CDR3 DNA sequence: TGCGCCAGCAGCCAAGGACAGAGCGATACGCAGTATTTT. This sequence joins TRBV5-1 and TRBJ2-3; weak D call: TRBD1 (6 bases). Per the germline V gene, CDR1 is SGHRS and CDR2 is YFSETQ. CDR3 length: 13 residues. Deletions cut 4 bases from V and 6 bases from J, with 12 bases between.

This sequence joins TRBV7-9 and TRBJ1-1; D unclear. Germline V gene lookup returns CDR1 SEHNR and CDR2 FQNEAQ (reference sequence). Trimming cost V 5 bases and J 0 bases, with 10 bases left between them. The CDR3 sequence is 14 residues long. CDR3 in DNA: TGTGCCAGCAGCCCTGGCCAGGTGAACACTGAAGCTTTCTTT. Translated, it gives CASSPGQVNTEAFF. The variable domain in full, completed from reference TRBV7-9 and TRBJ1-1, reads DTGVSQNPRHKITKRGQNVTFRCDPISEHNRLYWYRQTLGQGPEFLTYFQNEAQLEKSRLLSDRFSAERPKGSFSTLEIQRTEQGDSAMYLCASSPGQVNTEAFFGQGTRLTVV.

This chain joins TRBV4-1 and TRBJ2-7; D is possibly TRBD1 or TRBD2 (5 bases each). V was pared by 2 bases and J by 2 bases, with 16 bases between. The CDR3 spans 16 residues. The germline gives CDR1 MGHRA, CDR2 YSYEKL. CDR3 in DNA: TGCGCCAGCAGCCAATTGCCCCGGGGACCCACCTACGAGCAGTACTTC. Translating gives CASSQLPRGPTYEQYF.

This clonotype was detected a few times. The chain links TRBV5-1 to TRBJ2-5; TRBD1 agrees at 9 bases. The CDR3 is 15 amino acids. The germline V gene encodes CDR1 SGHRS and CDR2 YFSETQ. Trimming took 4 bases from V and 1 from J; bases not matched to a gene: 5. CDR3 sequence: CASSRGQGPQETQYF. The CDR3 nucleotides read TGCGCCAGCAGCAGGGGACAGGGTCCCCAAGAGACCCAGTACTTC.

This chain joins TRBV5-6 and TRBJ2-3, with TRBD2 matching over 8 bases. The CDR3 has 14 residues. The V gene end was trimmed by 3 bases and the J gene end by 5 bases; junction bases not matched to a gene: 5. CDR1 and CDR2 (germline): SGHDT, YYEEEE. The CDR3 bases are TGTGCCAGCAGCTCGAAGCGGGGGAGAGATACGCAGTATTTT. Amino acid sequence: CASSSKRGRDTQYF.

The chain carries TRBV7-8 and TRBJ2-5, with 12 bases aligning to TRBD2. The ends lost 2 bases at V and 2 bases at J; junction bases unmatched: 3. Germline-derived CDR1 and CDR2 are SGHVS and FQNEAQ. This CDR3 comprises 16 residues. For the CDR3, the DNA is TGTGCCAGCAGCTTATGGACTAGCGGGGATCAAGAGACCCAGTACTTC. It specifies CASSLWTSGDQETQYF. Full variable domain (remainder filled in from reference TRBV7-8 and TRBJ2-5): GAGVSQSPRYKVAKRGQDVALRCDPISGHVSLFWYQQALGQGPEFLTYFQNEAQLDKSGLPSDRFFAERPEGSVSTLKIQRTQQEDSAVYLCASSLWTSGDQETQYFGPGTRLLVL.

This clonotype was picked up a small number of times. The chain has TRBV6-5 and TRBJ2-5, with 10 nucleotides matching TRBD2. Germline loops: CDR1 MNHEY, CDR2 SVGAGI. Losses at the gene ends were 6 bases for V and 5 bases for J; bases not matched to a gene: 6. CDR3 size: 14 residues. The CDR3 sequence: CASSRTSGVETQYF. CDR3 nucleotide sequence: TGTGCCAGCAGCCGTACTAGCGGGGTCGAGACCCAGTACTTC.

A few counts support this clonotype. The rearrangement uses TRBV5-1 and TRBJ2-7; 8 bases map to TRBD1. Germline loops: CDR1 SGHRS, CDR2 YFSETQ. The CDR3 runs 13 residues. Unmatched junction bases numbered 7, after V lost 4 bases and J lost 7 bases. CDR3 nucleotides: TGCGCCAGCAGCCGGGACAGGCCGGGGGAGCAGTACTTC. Its protein product is CASSRDRPGEQYF.

The J gene is TRBJ2-5, the V gene TRBV7-2; TRBD2 matches 9 bases. The trim removed 6 bases at V and 4 bases at J, leaving 15 bases unmatched. Germline-derived CDR1 and CDR2 are SGHTA and FQGNSA. The CDR3 sequence is 17 residues long. In DNA, the CDR3 is TGTGCCAGCAGGTTACCCTTCGGCGGGGGGGCCGGAGAGACCCAGTACTTC. Amino acid sequence: CASRLPFGGGAGETQYF.

The chain combines TRBV20-1 with TRBJ2-3; D is possibly TRBD1 (6 bases). The CDR3 loop spans 13 amino acids. Germline values: CDR1 DFQATT, CDR2 SNEGSKA (reference sequence). Trimming left V 3 bases short and J 3 bases short, with 10 bases between. The CDR3 region is CSASSTGTDTQYF. For the CDR3, the DNA is TGCAGTGCTAGCTCTACAGGGACAGATACGCAGTATTTT.

The chain recombines TRBV6-4 with TRBJ2-1; TRBD2 matches at 10 bases. V gave up 5 bases and J gave up 6 bases; unmatched junction bases: 7. The CDR3 is 15 residues long. In germline, CDR1 is MRHNA, CDR2 SNTAGT. The CDR3 loop reads CASSLSGGPVNEQFF. CDR3 DNA sequence: TGTGCCAGCAGTCTTAGCGGGGGGCCAGTCAATGAGCAGTTCTTC.

CDR3 nucleotide sequence: TGCAGTGCTAGACTAGGACTAGCAGTAGAGACCCAGTACTTC. Its translation is CSARLGLAVETQYF. V usage is TRBV20-1 and J usage is TRBJ2-5, with TRBD2 matching over 8 bases. The CDR3 is 14 residues long. V trimming: 2 bases; J trimming: 4 bases; junction bases outside the gene matches: 6. Germline loops: CDR1 DFQATT, CDR2 SNEGSKA (reference sequence).

The V gene is TRBV7-6, the J gene TRBJ2-3; no clear D gene. With 5 bases removed from V and 2 bases from J, the gap between germline ends came to 11 bases. CDR1 is SGHVS, CDR2 FNYEAQ, per germline. This CDR3 is built from 14 residues. CDR3 sequence (DNA): TGTGCCAGCAGCAACACGGAGAACACAGATACGCAGTATTTT. Its translation is CASSNTENTDTQYF.

V gene TRBV28 combines with J gene TRBJ2-7, with TRBD1 matching 9 bases. This CDR3 is built from 19 residues. The germline CDR1 and CDR2 sequences are MDHEN and SYDVKM. The junction had 26 bases not matched to a gene; V was cut back by 10 bases and J by 4 bases. Here the CDR3 reads CATGIPGQGFEGPRYEQYV. The CDR3 nucleotides are TGTGCCACTGGAATCCCGGGACAGGGTTTTGAGGGCCCTAGATACGAGCAGTACGTC.